This T cell receptor beta chain is drawn from a study of cytomegalovirus exposure and HLA in healthy donors (dated by TCRdb to 2017 to 2019). In terms of the full investigation: A later analysis indicated that the 95 to 150 validation repertoires were generated on the platform also employed for the 700 or so repertoires of the first cohort. To predict cytomegalovirus infection status, the study brought together high-throughput TCR immunosequencing, statistical association of individual TCRs with disease status, and machine learning. A separate validation cohort of about 110 different subjects was used in addition to the approximately 700-subject first cohort. The study aimed to test whether signatures of past pathogen exposure could be identified by cataloging public T cell receptors. General conclusions and limits of the study: In vitro tests confirmed that a few of the cytomegalovirus-associated TCR beta chains recognize cytomegalovirus antigens. The study listed 150 to 200 TCR beta chains as associated with cytomegalovirus. The validation cohort had no HLA typing available for a later analysis, so co-occurrence within that cohort was assessed over all 130 or so repertoires. It was suggested by the authors that the approach could potentially be generalized to other disease states and immunological phenotypes. The classifier was reported to diagnose cytomegalovirus status with high specificity and sensitivity in both the original cohort and the validation cohort. In a later analysis, TCRs clustered in the first cohort were found to also tend to co-occur in the approximately 120 validation repertoires, with approximately 95% of cluster scores above 0. Across donors, most TCR sequences were observed very rarely, whereas some public TCRs were present in many individuals.

The donors were included in the validation cohort of roughly 130 subjects, a group kept apart from the roughly 700-subject first cohort. For this clone: Its antigen has not been determined. No per-base quality is available; no much larger clone lies one base away.

Libraries were built with the immunoSEQ multiplex PCR assay. In the authors' own workflow: To diagnose cytomegalovirus status from the catalog of TCR beta chain sequences, a statistical classification framework was built. Entries here come from immuneACCESS through TCRdb and include only in-frame sequences with V and J called. Some clones fail to appear in such tables; in the studies checked, an unresolved V gene covers under half of the shortfall, and the cause of the remainder is unknown. V and J calls plus clone size are reproduced from that table; the DNA served to infer D and trimming. The table for this sample lists roughly 240,000 clones; approximately 90% of them were counted only once. Jointly, the top ten make up less than 3% of the sample. The sequence was collected from a man aged 18 to 30 in good health and CMV-seronegative. Source material: PBMCs.

The CDR3 here reads CASSLGSGVTEAFF. The nucleotides are TGCGCCAGCAGCCTCGGATCCGGGGTCACTGAAGCTTTCTTT. Rearrangement joined TRBV5-1 to TRBJ1-1; the D gene remains uncertain. For CDR1 and CDR2, the germline V gene lists SGHRS and YFSETQ. There are 14 amino acids in the CDR3, from cysteine to phenylalanine inclusive. The CDR3 DNA has 42 bases and is translated from base 1. The V and J ends are trimmed by 4 bases and 4 bases, leaving 14 bases between them.